This passage covers 27 T cell receptor beta chains from one sample sequenced in a study of T cells after yellow fever vaccination. MiXCR, applied by TCRdb to the 5' RACE reads, yields one record per CDR3 protein. The table shows about 140,000 distinct CDR3 sequences, with 5% to 8% occurring only once. Sequenced material: CD4+ T cells sorted from PBMCs, taken 10 days after the yellow fever booster vaccination. The receptors originated from a young man who received the YFV17D yellow fever vaccine.

This clonotype was picked up many times. The chain couples TRBV10-2 to TRBJ2-7; tentative D call: TRBD1 (5 bases). Germline CDR1 reads WSHSY; CDR2 reads SAAADI. The CDR3 runs to 13 residues. Trimming left V 3 bases short and J 6 bases short, with 12 bases between. In DNA, the CDR3 is TGCGCCAGCAGTGACCCAGGGTCGGGCGAGCAGTACTTC. It codes for CASSDPGSGEQYF.

The rearrangement links TRBV4-2 to TRBJ2-1; D possibly matches TRBD1 or TRBD2 (5 bases each). Germline CDR1 LGHNA, CDR2 YNFKEQ. This CDR3 is built from 15 residues. The ends were cut back, 4 bases at V and 5 bases at J, with 15 bases in the middle. The CDR3: CASSPGTLYNNEQFF. The CDR3 DNA reads as TGTGCCAGCAGCCCCGGGACCCTCTACAACAATGAGCAGTTCTTC.

The CDR3: CASSLWGQVDSYEQYF. CDR3 nucleotides: TGTGCCAGCAGCCTCTGGGGCCAGGTGGACTCCTACGAGCAGTACTTC. This rearrangement joins TRBV7-2 to TRBJ2-7; a possible D gene is TRBD1 (5 bases). The CDR3 extends over 16 amino acids. Germline CDR1 is SGHTA and CDR2 is FQGNSA. Trimming pared 5 bases from V and 0 bases from J, leaving 17 bases between. Looking up the rest from reference TRBV7-2 and TRBJ2-7 gives the full variable domain: GAGVSQSPSNKVTEKGKDVELRCDPISGHTALYWYRQSLGQGLEFLIYFQGNSAPDKSGLPSDRFSAERTGGSVSTLTIQRTQQEDSAVYLCASSLWGQVDSYEQYFGPGTRLTVT.

This clonotype has ten or more counts. This rearrangement joins TRBV6-2 or TRBV6-3 to TRBJ2-7; 15 bases match TRBD2. Germline CDR1 is MNHEY and CDR2 is SVGEGT. The CDR3 runs to 20 residues. V shed 3 bases and J 1 base; nucleotides not matched to a gene: 13. The CDR3 DNA is TGTGCCAGCAGTTATAGTTCCCCGGGACTAGCGGGAGGAATTTCCTACGAGCAGTACTTC. The encoded protein is CASSYSSPGLAGGISYEQYF.

This clonotype was observed at least ten times. The V and J genes are TRBV5-4 and TRBJ2-2, with TRBD2 matching 11 bases. Trimming cost V 4 bases and J 5 bases; bases outside gene matches: 7. CDR3 length equals 16 residues. Germline CDR1 SGHNT, CDR2 YYREEE (reference sequence). The CDR3 DNA reads TGTGCCAGCAGCGAGAAACTAGCGGGAGATACCGGGGAGCTGTTTTTT. Its protein is CASSEKLAGDTGELFF.

This clonotype was observed at least ten times. The gene calls are TRBV7-2 and TRBJ2-5, with D possibly called TRBD1 or TRBD2 (5 bases each). The CDR3 length is 13 residues. Germline V CDR1 and CDR2: SGHTA, FQGNSA. The germline V and J ends were trimmed by 2 bases and 7 bases, with 11 bases remaining between them. DNA of the CDR3: TGTGCCAGCAGCTTAAATGGGGGTGGGACCCAGTACTTC. Translated, it gives CASSLNGGGTQYF.

The chain carries TRBV19 and TRBJ2-1, with D possibly being TRBD2 (5 bases). CDR1 is LNHDA, CDR2 SQIVND, per germline (reference sequence). V lost 3 bases, J lost 8 bases, and 14 bases lay in between. The CDR3 is made up of 14 amino acids. CDR3 in DNA: TGTGCCAGTAGTATCGACGGGAAGGGCGATGAGCAGTTCTTC. It translates to CASSIDGKGDEQFF.

Ten or more counts support this clonotype. V and J are TRBV27 and TRBJ2-1, with D possibly being TRBD2 (6 bases). CDR1 and CDR2 (germline): MNHEY, SMNVEV (reference sequence). This CDR3 contains 15 residues. V was clipped by 6 bases and J by 6 bases, with 18 bases between them. CDR3 coding DNA: TGTGCCAGCAGACTAGCTAGGAACACCTTCAATGAGCAGTTCTTC. Protein sequence: CASRLARNTFNEQFF.

This clonotype was observed many times. V and J are TRBV6-1 and TRBJ2-2; D is possibly TRBD2 (5 bases). Germline V lookup: CDR1 MNHNS, CDR2 SASEGT. The V end lost 7 bases, the J end lost 7 bases, and 16 bases lay between the germline ends. The CDR3 extends over 14 amino acids. CDR3 loop: CASTAGLGSGELFF. CDR3 DNA sequence: TGTGCCAGCACCGCGGGCCTTGGTAGCGGGGAGCTGTTTTTT.

This clonotype was observed at least ten times. This chain connects TRBV20-1 to TRBJ1-1; D is perhaps TRBD1 (5 bases). The CDR3 consists of 12 residues. CDR1 is DFQATT, CDR2 SNEGSKA, per germline (reference sequence). This CDR3 is CSPGGTALEAFF. The DNA of the CDR3 is TGCAGCCCGGGGGGGACCGCCCTAGAAGCTTTCTTT.

This clonotype has at least ten counts. The V gene is TRBV6-2 or TRBV6-3, the J gene TRBJ2-1, with D unresolved. The germline gives CDR1 MNHEY, CDR2 SVGEGT. The CDR3 totals 11 residues. V was shortened by 5 bases and J by 6 bases, with 5 bases between the two germline ends. The CDR3 sequence: CASSRINEQFF. CDR3 bases: TGTGCCAGCAGTCGGATCAATGAGCAGTTCTTC.

This clonotype was recorded many times. V gene TRBV29-1 combines with J gene TRBJ1-1; D gene unclear. The CDR3 spans 13 residues. V was cut by 8 bases and J by 1 base, with 14 bases left in between. Per germline, CDR1 SQVTM and CDR2 ANQGSEA. The CDR3, as DNA: TGCAGCTCTCTGACCCCCACGAACACTGAAGCTTTCTTT. Encoded protein: CSSLTPTNTEAFF.

This clonotype came up many times. The V gene is TRBV6-6, the J gene TRBJ1-2, with D possibly being TRBD1 (6 bases). V lost 4 bases and J lost 8, with 11 bases in between. This CDR3 has 12 amino acids. Germline V CDR1 and CDR2: MNHNY, SVGAGI (reference sequence). In DNA, the CDR3 is TGTGCCAGCAGTTCCCAGGGGTTAGGCTACACCTTC. Translated, it gives CASSSQGLGYTF.

This clonotype has more than one count but fewer than ten. V and J are TRBV20-1 and TRBJ2-2; D ambiguous. CDR1 and CDR2 from the germline V gene are DFQATT and SNEGSKA (reference sequence). Trimming removed 4 bases from V and 6 bases from J, with 12 bases in between. The CDR3 is 13 residues long. Written as DNA, the CDR3 is TGCAGTGCTACACGACACGCGCCCGGGGAGCTGTTTTTT. Its protein is CSATRHAPGELFF.

Many counts were recorded for this clonotype. The rearrangement joins TRBV7-6 to TRBJ2-1, with D possibly called TRBD1 or TRBD2 (6 bases each). Germline V CDR1 and CDR2: SGHVS, FNYEAQ. Trimming pared 5 bases from V and 3 bases from J, leaving 20 bases between. This CDR3 has 17 amino acids. In DNA, the CDR3 is TGTGCCAGCAGCGGGGGGCTAGGGCTAGGAGGCTACAATGAGCAGTTCTTC. It is translated as CASSGGLGLGGYNEQFF.

As regards this clonotype: Given a much more abundant clone one base away, this may be a read error. This chain joins TRBV6-5 and TRBJ2-1, with D tentatively TRBD2 (5 bases). Germline V gene lookup returns CDR1 MNHEY and CDR2 SVGAGI. CDR3 length: 16 residues. V lost 0 bases and J lost 5, with 14 bases in between. CDR3 in DNA: TGTGCCAGCAGTTACTCCGGGATAAGGCCCAACAATGAGCAGTTCTTC. This gives the protein CASSYSGIRPNNEQFF.

This clonotype was observed many times. The chain has TRBV10-3 and TRBJ2-1; possible D gene TRBD2, 5 bases. The CDR3 consists of 15 residues. Looked up from germline, CDR1 is ENHRY and CDR2 is SYGVKD. V gave up 0 bases and J gave up 8 bases, with 14 bases separating them. The CDR3 loop is CAISESGVPGDEQFF. DNA of the CDR3: TGTGCCATCAGTGAGTCGGGCGTCCCCGGGGATGAGCAGTTCTTC.

This clonotype was counted ten times or more. The CDR3 sequence is CASSVRESGYNEQFF. CDR3 nucleotides: TGTGCCAGCAGCGTTCGGGAGTCAGGGTACAATGAGCAGTTCTTC. V usage is TRBV9 and J usage is TRBJ2-1; tentative D call: TRBD2 (6 bases). CDR1 is SGDLS and CDR2 is YYNGEE in the germline V gene. This CDR3 spans 15 amino acids. The ends were cut back, 2 bases at V and 4 bases at J, with 13 bases in the middle. Supplemented by reference TRBV9 and TRBJ2-1, the full variable domain reads DSGVTQTPKHLITATGQRVTLRCSPRSGDLSVYWYQQSLDQGLQFLIQYYNGEERAKGNILERFSAQQFPDLHSELNLSSLELGDSALYFCASSVRESGYNEQFFGPGTRLTVL.

This clonotype was seen a few times. This chain links TRBV2 with TRBJ2-1, with 7 bases identical to TRBD2. This CDR3 comprises 17 residues. The germline V gene has CDR1 SNHLY and CDR2 FYNNEI. The V and J ends lost 7 bases and 0 bases, in that order; junction bases with no gene match: 12. The CDR3 here is CASIYSPSGVSYNEQFF. The CDR3 nucleotides are TGTGCCAGCATTTATTCCCCTAGCGGAGTCTCCTACAATGAGCAGTTCTTC.

This clonotype was detected many times. This sequence joins TRBV6-2 or TRBV6-3 and TRBJ2-1, with D unresolved. This CDR3 has 15 residues. The V end lost 2 bases, the J end lost 6 bases, and 14 bases lay between the germline ends. Germline V CDR1 and CDR2: MNHEY, SVGEGT. CDR3 coding DNA: TGTGCCAGCAGTTACGAGTGGCTAGTTTTCAATGAGCAGTTCTTC. Its protein product is CASSYEWLVFNEQFF.

This clonotype showed up many times. This chain joins TRBV18 and TRBJ2-7, with a possible D match to TRBD1 (8 bases). The V gene lost 4 bases and the J gene lost 3 bases, with 16 bases spanning the gap. The CDR3 covers 15 residues. Germline V lookup: CDR1 KGHSH, CDR2 LQKENI. The chain's CDR3 is CASSRGGQELYEQYF. The CDR3 coding sequence is TGTGCCAGCTCACGCGGGGGACAGGAACTCTACGAGCAGTACTTC.

The table lists this clonotype with many counts. J is TRBJ1-4 and V is TRBV11-2; no reliable D call. V lost 3 bases and J lost 4, with 6 bases in between. The CDR3 has 13 residues. CDR1 and CDR2 from the germline V gene are SGHAT and FQNNGV. CDR3 nucleotide sequence: TGTGCCAGCAGCTTGGGCTATAATGAAAAACTGTTTTTT. It specifies CASSLGYNEKLFF.

Ten or more counts support this clonotype. V gene TRBV14 combines with J gene TRBJ1-5; no clear D. CDR1 and CDR2 from the germline V gene are SGHDN and FVKESK. Trimming took off 2 bases at V and 3 bases at J, with 5 bases between the two ends. The CDR3 sequence is 13 residues long. The CDR3 DNA is TGTGCCAGCAGCCAACTCTTCAATCAGCCCCAGCATTTT. Residues: CASSQLFNQPQHF.

This clonotype showed up many times. This chain connects TRBV6-6 to TRBJ2-7; the match to TRBD1 covers 8 bases. V lost 6 bases to trimming and J lost 0 bases; unmatched junction nucleotides: 7. This CDR3 comprises 15 residues. The germline V gene has CDR1 MNHNY and CDR2 SVGAGI (reference sequence). CDR3 nucleotides: TGTGCCAGCAGCCGACAGGGGTTTAGCTCCTACGAGCAGTACTTC. Amino acids: CASSRQGFSSYEQYF.

This clonotype was seen a handful of times. V usage is TRBV3-1 and J usage is TRBJ2-5; D is uncertain. The CDR3 is made up of 13 amino acids. Germline V lookup: CDR1 LGHDT, CDR2 YNNKEL (reference sequence). V lost 1 base and J 5 bases, leaving 8 bases between the germline ends. CDR3 loop: CASSQGWAETQYF. The CDR3 DNA follows: TGTGCCAGCAGCCAAGGTTGGGCGGAGACCCAGTACTTC.

This clonotype has a count of ten or more. The V and J genes are TRBV27 and TRBJ2-1, with 10 bases identical to TRBD2. Unmatched junction bases numbered 7, after V lost 4 bases and J lost 7 bases. The CDR3 is 15 amino acids. From germline, CDR1 is MNHEY and CDR2 SMNVEV (reference sequence). The CDR3 spells CASSSLAGVGNEQFF. In nucleotides, the CDR3 is TGTGCCAGCAGTTCCCTAGCGGGGGTTGGGAATGAGCAGTTCTTC.

The chain recombines TRBV9 with TRBJ2-1; TRBD2 agrees at 8 bases. CDR3 length: 14 amino acids. With 0 bases clipped from V and 7 bases from J, the junction kept 3 bases outside the gene matches. Looked up from germline, CDR1 is SGDLS and CDR2 is YYNGEE. The CDR3 loop is CASSVDGRENEQFF. CDR3 coding DNA: TGTGCCAGCAGCGTAGACGGGAGGGAAAATGAGCAGTTCTTC.